This T cell receptor beta chain was captured in a study of chemoradiotherapy in HPV16-positive cancers. Study-wide results and limits: During treatment, candidate HPV-specific clones and E7-related motifs expanded in tumor. In HPV16-positive patients, HPV-responsive T-cell expansion tracked better recurrence-free survival. HPV-specific T cells were functionally defined from only a couple of HPV16-positive patients.

Only in-frame clones appear in the TCRdb table, and some are missing; sequencing was by immunoSEQ multiplex PCR. The sample records some 970 clones, 85% being singletons. Over chemoradiotherapy, repertoires were sampled more than once. CDR1 is SQVTM, CDR2 ANQGSEA, per germline. V shed 7 bases and J 2 bases; nucleotides not matched to a gene: 9. This CDR3 region has 15 residues. Regarding this clone: The antigen is not known.

This sample comprised tumor tissue, obtained from a patient who underwent chemoradiotherapy. This TCR was sampled from a human donor with HPV-associated anogenital cancer. The chain is built from TRBV29-1 and TRBJ2-2, with TRBD2 identical over 8 bases. The CDR3 reads CSGRTSGGNTGELFF. CDR3 DNA: TGCAGCGGTCGTACTAGCGGAGGCAACACCGGGGAGCTGTTTTTT.